The next 8 T cell receptor beta chains were all read from a single sample in a study of blood T cells in healthy people across ages. For the second PCR, which ran for 7 to 11 cycles, a sample-barcoded 5' primer and a J-beta primer mix were used. TCRdb re-called the 5' RACE reads with MiXCR, one entry per CDR3 protein. This table has over 1,500,000 distinct CDR3 sequences, about two fifths appearing once. The material sequenced was blood. The receptors originated from a human donor in good health.

This sequence joins TRBV19 and TRBJ2-3; D remains unclear. This CDR3 region has 14 residues. Germline V gene data show CDR1 as LNHDA and CDR2 as SQIVND (reference sequence). Trimming left V 3 bases short and J 2 bases short, with 9 bases between. CDR3 nucleotide sequence: TGTGCCAGTAGTATCCAGAGCCACACAGATACGCAGTATTTT. It yields the protein CASSIQSHTDTQYF. Full variable domain (outside the CDR3, taken from reference TRBV19 and TRBJ2-3): DGGITQSPKYLFRKEGQNVTLSCEQNLNHDAMYWYRQDPGQGLRLIYYSQIVNDFQKGDIAEGYSVSREKKESFPLTVTSAQKNPTAFYLCASSIQSHTDTQYFGPGTRLTVL.

Turning to this clonotype: Lacking the conserved final phenylalanine or tryptophan, this CDR3 likely reflects a read error. The J gene is TRBJ2-1, the V gene TRBV5-5, with D possibly TRBD2 on 5 matching bases. V dropped 7 bases and J dropped 3 bases, with 11 bases sitting between them. The CDR3 is made up of 13 amino acids. Per germline, CDR1 SGHKS and CDR2 YYEKEE (reference sequence). The CDR3 DNA sequence: TGTGCCAGCCGAAGCGACTACTACAATGAGCAGTTCGTC. It yields the protein CASRSDYYNEQFV.

The chain joins TRBV28 to TRBJ2-1, with D possibly being TRBD1 or TRBD2 (5 bases each). This CDR3 region has 16 residues. V was trimmed by 4 bases and J by 6 bases, leaving 19 bases between them. Germline CDR1 and CDR2: MDHEN and SYDVKM. Written as DNA, the CDR3 is TGTGCCAGCAGTTCCACCGGGACGCTAAGTATCAATGAGCAGTTCTTC. It translates to CASSSTGTLSINEQFF.

The V gene is TRBV20-1, the J gene TRBJ2-3; no clear D. The ends were cut back, 7 bases at V and 1 base at J, with 21 bases in the middle. In germline, CDR1 is DFQATT, CDR2 SNEGSKA (reference sequence). The CDR3 spans 16 residues. DNA for the CDR3: TGCAGTGTCCCGAGCTTCTCTCCTTCGGGCACAGATACGCAGTATTTT. Translation: CSVPSFSPSGTDTQYF.

This chain joins TRBV4-1 and TRBJ1-4, with 7 bases fitting TRBD1. V was clipped by 0 bases and J by 3 bases; unmatched bases: 1. Germline V lookup: CDR1 MGHRA, CDR2 YSYEKL. CDR3 length: 15 residues. Written as DNA, the CDR3 is TGCGCCAGCAGCCAAGAACAGGGGCCTAATGAAAAACTGTTTTTT. Translating it yields CASSQEQGPNEKLFF.

The V gene is TRBV5-1, the J gene TRBJ2-3, with D possibly being TRBD2 (6 bases). Germline V gene lookup returns CDR1 SGHRS and CDR2 YFSETQ. The CDR3 sequence is 15 residues long. V was trimmed by 2 bases and J by 1 base, leaving 11 bases between them. The chain's CDR3 is CASSFLGGGTDTQYF. The CDR3 DNA is TGCGCCAGCAGCTTTCTCGGGGGTGGCACAGATACGCAGTATTTT.

V is TRBV7-2 and J is TRBJ2-1, with 10 bases fitting TRBD2. The trim removed 2 bases at V and 5 bases at J, leaving 12 bases unmatched. The CDR3 has 18 amino acids. Germline assignment: CDR1 SGHTA and CDR2 FQGNSA. CDR3 nucleotides: TGTGCCAGCAGCTTAAGAAGGATTGCAGCGGGGGGGCACAATGAGCAGTTCTTC. Protein product: CASSLRRIAAGGHNEQFF.

This chain uses TRBV10-3 with TRBJ1-5; TRBD1 might be the D (6 bases). V gave up 2 bases and J gave up 0 bases, with 11 bases separating them. Germline CDR1 is ENHRY and CDR2 is SYGVKD. The CDR3 has 16 amino acids. CDR3: CAISELWDTSNQPQHF. CDR3 DNA: TGTGCCATCAGTGAGCTCTGGGACACTAGCAATCAGCCCCAGCATTTT.